This TCR beta chain originates from a study of shared clonotypes between healthy human individuals. Study as a whole: A few men and a couple of women, aged 18 to 49, were donors.

In the naive CD8 group, cells lacked CD45RO and were positively selected for CCR7, so terminally differentiated effector memory CD45RA+ cells were left out. In the study's own analysis: Sequence data from immunoSEQ were junction-only and lacked quality scores; consequently, filtering differed. The assay was immunoSEQ multiplex PCR, and TCRdb's table has in-frame clones only and misses some. V, J and clone size reflect that table, while D and trimming were determined from the DNA. The sample shows around 2,000,000 clones, about 94% of them seen only once. Study outcomes and limitations: As a rule, naive subsets had a larger estimated richness than memory subsets. The study found lower generation probabilities in non-shared clonotypes than in those shared by all four donors.

CDR1 is SEHNR and CDR2 is FQNEAQ in the germline V gene (reference sequence). V lost 5 bases and J 3 bases, leaving 11 bases between the germline ends. This CDR3 has 13 amino acids. Of note for this clone: Its antigen is still unknown.

Source material: naive CD8+ T cells sorted from blood. The receptor was derived from a man aged 18-30 years in good health. This chain links TRBV7-9 with TRBJ2-7; no definite D call. The CDR3 spells CASSPRARYEQYF. The CDR3 coding sequence is TGTGCCAGCAGCCCTCGGGCGCGCTACGAGCAGTACTTC.